Shown below are 8 T cell receptor beta chains from a single sample sequenced in a study of blood T cell repertoires in COVID-19. Profiling relied on immunoSEQ multiplex PCR, and the TCRdb table lists in-frame clones only, not all of them. The sample shows fewer than 200,000 clones, 87% of them seen only once. The sample taken for sequencing was peripheral blood. The receptors come from a woman aged 45-59 years with acute or convalescent COVID-19.

The chain has TRBV24-1 and TRBJ2-6; 7 bases are shared with TRBD1. Germline CDR1 reads KGHDR; CDR2 reads SFDVKD. With V trimmed by 3 bases and J by 0 bases, 1 base remained unmatched. The CDR3 totals 16 residues. CDR3 region: CATSDRDSSGANVLTF. The CDR3 nucleotides read TGTGCCACCAGTGATCGGGACAGCTCTGGGGCCAACGTCCTGACTTTC.

The chain carries TRBV10-2 and TRBJ1-2; TRBD1 matches 8 bases. Germline CDR1 and CDR2: WSHSY and SAAADI. With V trimmed by 3 bases and J by 0 bases, 6 bases remained unmatched. CDR3 length equals 16 residues. The CDR3 coding sequence is TGCGCCAGCAGTGACGGACAGGGCTCTACTAACTATGGCTACACCTTC. As protein: CASSDGQGSTNYGYTF.

The chain recombines TRBV5-4 with TRBJ2-1, with 12 nucleotides matching TRBD1. Germline-derived CDR1 and CDR2 are SGHNT and YYREEE (reference sequence). CDR3 length: 17 residues. J lost 1 base, V lost 4 bases, and 6 bases had no gene match. CDR3 DNA: TGTGCCAGCAGCATGGGGACAGGGGGCATATCCTACAATGAGCAGTTCTTC. Residues: CASSMGTGGISYNEQFF.

Concerning this clone: Distinct nucleotide sequences in the sample also encode this CDR3. This chain links TRBV6-2 or TRBV6-3 with TRBJ2-5; 10 nucleotides line up with TRBD1. V lost 5 bases, J lost 3 bases, and 6 bases stayed unmatched. Per the germline V gene, CDR1 is MNHEY and CDR2 is SVGEGT. This CDR3 has 15 residues. The DNA for the CDR3 is TGTGCCAGCAGTGTTACGGGGACAGGGGAAGAGACCCAGTACTTC. Translation gives CASSVTGTGEETQYF.

A few counts support this clone. The V call is TRBV7-2, the J call TRBJ1-6, with 7 nucleotides matching TRBD1. Trimming at V came to 6 bases and at J to 10 bases, leaving 12 bases not matched to a gene. This CDR3 has 15 residues. Germline V gene lookup returns CDR1 SGHTA and CDR2 FQGNSA. The CDR3 here is CASRPDRSTRSPLHF. CDR3 nucleotides: TGTGCCAGCAGACCGGACAGGTCTACGAGATCACCCCTCCACTTT.

The rearrangement links TRBV6-6 to TRBJ1-1; the D is unclear. V dropped 6 bases and J dropped 3 bases, with 5 bases sitting between them. The CDR3 sequence is 11 residues long. Germline CDR1 is MNHNY and CDR2 is SVGAGI (reference sequence). CDR3 sequence: CASSLYTEAFF. CDR3 nucleotides: TGTGCCAGCAGCCTTTACACTGAAGCTTTCTTT.

This sequence joins TRBV3-1 (or the pseudogene TRBV3-2) and TRBJ1-2, with D possibly TRBD1 on 5 matching bases. Per the germline V gene, CDR1 is LGHDT and CDR2 is YNNKEL (reference sequence). V dropped 4 bases and J dropped 0 bases, with 12 bases sitting between them. The CDR3 loop spans 15 amino acids. CDR3 sequence reads: CASSRSGGANYGYTF. The CDR3 coding sequence is TGTGCCAGCAGCCGGTCGGGGGGGGCTAACTATGGCTACACCTTC.

The genes are TRBV7-8 and TRBJ1-2; no definite D call. Germline CDR1 is SGHVS and CDR2 is FQNEAQ. This CDR3 is built from 19 residues. V was clipped by 5 bases and J by 0 bases, with 25 bases between them. The CDR3 region is CASSREVAGLTGSNYGYTF. The CDR3 DNA is TGTGCCAGCAGCAGAGAGGTCGCAGGCCTCACTGGGTCTAACTATGGCTACACCTTC.